A single sample gave rise to the 13 T cell receptor beta chains below, sequenced in a study of OX40 agonist ivuxolimab in advanced cancers. The method was immunoSEQ multiplex PCR; TCRdb's version includes in-frame clones alone and lacks a portion of them. This table has 40,000 to 50,000 clones, roughly 90% appearing once. This material consisted of CD4+ or CD8+ T cells sorted from blood, taken in a trial of the OX40 agonist ivuxolimab. Every receptor here comes from an adult with an advanced solid tumor such as melanoma, head and neck, liver or kidney cancer.

This chain connects TRBV27 to TRBJ2-3; 8 bases align to TRBD2. CDR1 is MNHEY, CDR2 SMNVEV, per germline (reference sequence). V trimming: 2 bases; J trimming: 1 base; junction bases outside the gene matches: 2. The CDR3 covers 15 residues. This CDR3 is CASSLTGGGTDTQYF. The CDR3 nucleotides read TGTGCCAGCAGTTTAACGGGGGGGGGCACAGATACGCAGTATTTT.

The rearrangement links TRBV6-5 to TRBJ1-5, with TRBD1 identical over 8 bases. Germline CDR1 and CDR2: MNHEY and SVGAGI. The CDR3 spans 14 residues. Trimming at V came to 6 bases and at J to 0 bases, leaving 1 base not matched to a gene. CDR3 amino acids: CASRTGVSNQPQHF. The CDR3 nucleotides read TGTGCCAGCAGGACAGGGGTTAGCAATCAGCCCCAGCATTTT.

J is TRBJ2-1 and V is TRBV25-1; 9 bases are a match to TRBD2. Trimming removed 8 bases from V and 2 bases from J; junction bases left unmatched: 16. The CDR3 loop spans 18 amino acids. The V gene's germline CDR1 is MGHDK and CDR2 SYGVNS. As DNA, the CDR3 is TGTGCCAGCGGGGATAAGCGGGGGGCCCACAAGGCCTACAATGAGCAGTTCTTC. Amino acid sequence: CASGDKRGAHKAYNEQFF.

This clone was seen only a few times. The V gene is TRBV7-2, the J gene TRBJ2-7; 9 positions match TRBD1. The CDR3 extends over 16 amino acids. Trimming cost V 1 base and J 3 bases; bases outside gene matches: 7. From germline, CDR1 is SGHTA and CDR2 FQGNSA. The CDR3 sequence is CASSLVPTGGFYEQYF. CDR3 coding DNA: TGTGCCAGCAGCTTAGTCCCCACAGGGGGCTTCTACGAGCAGTACTTC.

This chain uses TRBV27 with TRBJ2-1, with 7 nucleotides matching TRBD1. Germline CDR1 and CDR2: MNHEY and SMNVEV (reference sequence). The junction had 8 bases not matched to a gene; V was cut back by 0 bases and J by 6 bases. This CDR3 has 16 residues. CDR3 residues: CASSLSFTTGRNEQFF. CDR3 coding DNA: TGTGCCAGCAGTTTATCGTTTACGACAGGGCGCAATGAGCAGTTCTTC.

This sequence joins TRBV4-1 and TRBJ2-3, with D perhaps matching TRBD1 (6 bases). This CDR3 is built from 15 residues. CDR1 and CDR2 (germline): MGHRA, YSYEKL. Between the trimmed V and J ends, which lost 1 base and 3 bases, there was a span of 11 bases. The CDR3 nucleotides read TGCGCCAGCAGCCAAGCCACAGGGAGAACAGATACGCAGTATTTT. It specifies CASSQATGRTDTQYF.

The chain couples TRBV4-3 to TRBJ2-1, with D possibly matching TRBD2 (6 bases). The CDR3 contains 20 residues. The V gene lost 1 base and the J gene lost 2 bases, with 24 bases spanning the gap. Germline-derived CDR1 and CDR2 are LGHNA and YSLEER. CDR3: CASSQVEELAPGEPYNEQFF. The CDR3 DNA reads TGCGCCAGCAGCCAAGTGGAAGAGCTAGCGCCGGGAGAACCCTACAATGAGCAGTTCTTC.

This clone appeared once. The J gene is TRBJ1-1, the V gene TRBV13; no clear D gene. CDR3 length: 12 amino acids. CDR1 is PRHDT, CDR2 FYEKMQ, per germline (reference sequence). V shed 4 bases and J shed 7 bases, with 10 bases lying between them. CDR3 bases: TGTGCCAGCAGCTCTCAGCGGAGTGAAGCTTTCTTT. Translation: CASSSQRSEAFF. The complete variable domain, with remaining parts taken from reference TRBV13 and TRBJ1-1, reads AAGVIQSPRHLIKEKRETATLKCYPIPRHDTVYWYQQGPGQDPQFLISFYEKMQSDKGSIPDRFSAQQFSDYHSELNMSSLELGDSALYFCASSSQRSEAFFGQGTRLTVV.

The chain employs TRBV27 and TRBJ2-5; D gene uncertain. The germline V gene has CDR1 MNHEY and CDR2 SMNVEV (reference sequence). The CDR3 covers 8 residues. DNA for the CDR3: TGTCCCACAGAGACCCAGTACTTC. It is translated as CPTETQYF.

The chain recombines TRBV9 with TRBJ2-3; TRBD2 agrees at 7 bases. Germline V CDR1 and CDR2: SGDLS, YYNGEE. CDR3 length: 16 residues. The V gene end was trimmed by 4 bases and the J gene end by 4 bases; junction bases not matched to a gene: 12. This CDR3 reads CASSSRGGSVADTQYF. In DNA form, the CDR3 reads TGTGCCAGCAGCTCCCGGGGAGGGTCAGTTGCAGATACGCAGTATTTT.

V and J are TRBV27 and TRBJ2-2, with D possibly TRBD1 on 5 matching bases. The V gene lost 6 bases and the J gene lost 3 bases, with 5 bases spanning the gap. Germline values: CDR1 MNHEY, CDR2 SMNVEV (reference sequence). CDR3 length: 12 residues. In DNA, the CDR3 is TGTGCCAGCAGAGGGGACACCGGGGAGCTGTTTTTT. The encoded protein is CASRGDTGELFF.

CDR3 coding DNA: TGTGCCAGCGGGACAGGGAGTAGCAATCAGCCCCAGCATTTT. Protein: CASGTGSSNQPQHF. The chain couples TRBV28 to TRBJ1-5; 9 bases match TRBD1. V trimming: 8 bases; J trimming: 0 bases; junction bases outside the gene matches: 2. The CDR3 consists of 14 residues. In germline, CDR1 is MDHEN, CDR2 SYDVKM.

This clone was seen only a few times. The V call is TRBV7-9, the J call TRBJ1-4; D is unresolved. The germline V and J ends were trimmed by 4 bases and 0 bases, with 12 bases remaining between them. This CDR3 comprises 16 residues. CDR1 is SEHNR, CDR2 FQNEAQ, per germline (reference sequence). The CDR3 DNA sequence: TGTGCCAGCAGCTCCATAGGGTATGCAACTAATGAAAAACTGTTTTTT. Translated: CASSSIGYATNEKLFF.